The present entry profiles one T cell receptor (beta chain) with its context. This entry is derived from a study of blood T cell repertoires in COVID-19. Study at large: The study drew acute and convalescent COVID-19 samples from the United States, Italy and Spain. From T cells, B-cell-depleted T cells, or PBMCs came the material, which was cDNA or gDNA.

Clones were sequenced by immunoSEQ multiplex PCR, and TCRdb holds only the in-frame ones, with some missing. This table has about 240,000 clones, around 87% appearing once. The CDR3 sequence is 16 residues long. The germline V gene encodes CDR1 PRHDT and CDR2 FYEKMQ (reference sequence). With V trimmed by 6 bases and J by 9 bases, 10 bases remained unmatched. The chain uses TRBV13 and TRBJ2-1, with 14 bases aligning to TRBD2. The clonotype originates from a woman between 65 and 79 years old with active or convalescent COVID-19. Sequencing was carried out using peripheral blood. As DNA, the CDR3 is TGTGCCAGCAGACCTCCTGGACTAGCGGGGGGAAGTGAGCAGTTCTTC. Protein sequence: CASRPPGLAGGSEQFF.